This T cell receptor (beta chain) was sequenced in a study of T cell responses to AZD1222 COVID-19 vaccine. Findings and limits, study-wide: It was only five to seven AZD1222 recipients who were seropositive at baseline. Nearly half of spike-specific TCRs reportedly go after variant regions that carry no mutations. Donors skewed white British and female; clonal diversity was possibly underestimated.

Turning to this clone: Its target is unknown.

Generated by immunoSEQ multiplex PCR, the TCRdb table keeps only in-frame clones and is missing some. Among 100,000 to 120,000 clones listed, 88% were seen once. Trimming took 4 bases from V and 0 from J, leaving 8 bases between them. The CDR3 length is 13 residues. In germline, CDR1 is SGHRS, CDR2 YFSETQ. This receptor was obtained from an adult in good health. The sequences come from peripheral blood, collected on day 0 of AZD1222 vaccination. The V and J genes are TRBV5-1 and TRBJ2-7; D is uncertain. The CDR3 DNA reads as TGCGCCAGCAGCCTTCTCACCTCCTACGAGCAGTACTTC. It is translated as CASSLLTSYEQYF.